This T cell receptor (beta chain) is from a study of cytomegalovirus exposure and HLA in healthy donors. The CDR3 is 14 amino acids. Germline-derived CDR1 and CDR2 are SGHAT and FQNNGV. Trimming took 4 bases from V and 5 from J; bases not matched to a gene: 4. PCR was performed using 60 Vbeta and 13 Jbeta primers. Some clones are missing from TCRdb's copy, which holds only in-frame ones; the method was immunoSEQ multiplex PCR. This sample has approximately 140,000 clones, with 88% found just once. The sequence was obtained from a woman in her thirties or forties in good health and CMV-seronegative. The rearrangement uses TRBV11-2 and TRBJ2-7, with 11 bases matching TRBD1. What was sequenced was PBMCs. Written as DNA, the CDR3 is TGTGCCAGCAGCTCTGGACAGGGGGCAGACGAGCAGTACTTC. Translating gives CASSSGQGADEQYF.